A single sample gave rise to the 2 T cell receptor beta chains below, sequenced in a study of T cell responses to AZD1222 COVID-19 vaccine. Data came from immunoSEQ multiplex PCR; TCRdb stores just in-frame clones and leaves some out. Of more than 150,000 clones listed, around 94% were seen once; the top ten hold roughly 10%. The sample here was peripheral blood, taken on day 0 of AZD1222 vaccination. The receptor source for this set is an adult in good health.

The rearrangement links TRBV5-8 to TRBJ1-5; D is uncertain. Germline V gene sequence: CDR1 SGHTS, CDR2 YDEGEE. V lost 0 bases and J 5 bases, leaving 15 bases between the germline ends. This CDR3 is 16 amino acids long. Written as DNA, the CDR3 is TGTGCCAGCAGCTTGGAGCCCGGAATGGCGTATCAGCCCCAGCATTTT. Protein: CASSLEPGMAYQPQHF.

The chain has TRBV7-9 and TRBJ1-5; no clear D gene. CDR1 and CDR2 (germline): SEHNR, FQNEAQ (reference sequence). V lost 1 base, J lost 3 bases, and 7 bases lay in between. This CDR3 contains 14 residues. In DNA, the CDR3 is TGTGCCAGCAGCTTAGAGTCGGTCAATCAGCCCCAGCATTTT. Translation: CASSLESVNQPQHF.